This T cell receptor beta chain came from a study of Ad26.COV2.S vaccination and SARS-CoV-2 variants. The treatment is: 15 to 20 received Ad26.COV2.S at low or high dose, single or two shots; about 5 received placebo; per-sample allocation not given. The samples were gathered on day 63 after the first injection of vaccine or placebo. Libraries were prepared by immunoSEQ multiplex PCR; TCRdb keeps only in-frame clonotypes and omits some of them. The sample lists about 470,000 clones; around 90% were seen once. The CDR3 is 11 residues long. Trimming removed 4 bases at V and 7 bases at J, with 8 bases between. Germline V lookup: CDR1 SGHRS, CDR2 YFSETQ.

The TCR sequence derives from a person aged 18-65 years who received the Ad26.COV2.S COVID-19 vaccine or a placebo. This rearrangement joins TRBV5-1 to TRBJ1-1; D uncertain. The specimen was peripheral blood, collected in a trial of Ad26.COV2.S vaccine versus placebo. The CDR3 DNA sequence: TGCGCCAGCAGCGCGGACGGTGAAGCTTTCTTT. It translates to CASSADGEAFF.